The T cell receptor (beta chain) described here comes from a study of T-cell reconstitution after alpha-beta-depleted transplantation in children. This CDR3 is built from 15 residues. V lost 3 bases and J lost 3, with 11 bases in between. Germline V lookup: CDR1 SGHAT, CDR2 FQNNGV. Unique molecular identifiers were incorporated into the prepared TCRbeta library. TCRdb used MiXCR to reprocess the PCR reads, holding one entry per CDR3 protein. The sample includes about 640,000 distinct CDR3 sequences, around 16% of them seen just once. V gene TRBV11-2 combines with J gene TRBJ2-2; tentatively, D is TRBD2 (6 bases). The sequence came from a human donor who donated a stem cell graft to a child with acute myeloid leukemia. Sequencing was performed on PBMCs from the stem cell graft donor, taken from the stem cell graft. This CDR3 reads CASSFRGLDTGELFF. The CDR3 DNA follows: TGTGCCAGCAGCTTTCGGGGACTCGACACCGGGGAGCTGTTTTTT.